The entry below describes one TCR beta chain. Its antigen is not identified. This sample was taken from a study of Graves' ophthalmopathy and Graves' hyperthyroidism. Study observations and caveats: With approximately 88% sensitivity and around 80% specificity, a 13-signature model separated ophthalmopathy from stable hyperthyroidism. At 65% to 71% sensitivity and approximately 72% specificity, the model predicted progression of the ophthalmopathy.

CDR3 length: 14 amino acids. Trimming at V came to 7 bases and at J to 7 bases, leaving 7 bases not matched to a gene. The germline CDR1 and CDR2 sequences are MNHEY and SMNVEV (reference sequence). RNA transcripts provided the template for amplifying TCR beta CDR3 regions. HTBI primers were employed in first-round RT-PCR, then a second-round multiplex PCR followed. TCRdb reprocessed the multiplex PCR reads with MiXCR, giving one entry per CDR3 protein. The data show 200,000 to 250,000 distinct CDR3 sequences, approximately 28% seen once. As the starting material, roughly 9.8 ml of fresh peripheral blood yielded the PBMCs.

This clonotype originated in a man in his forties or fifties with Graves' ophthalmopathy. The chain combines TRBV27 with TRBJ1-2; 12 nucleotides agree with TRBD1. Sequencing was performed on peripheral blood. CDR3 sequence: CASTLGQGASGYTF. CDR3 coding DNA: TGTGCCAGCACCCTGGGACAGGGGGCAAGTGGCTACACCTTC.